This TCR beta chain is from a study of cytomegalovirus exposure and HLA in healthy donors. Study at large: A previous analysis identified 95 million to 120 million unique TCR beta sequences derived from 180 million or so T cells. Study-level findings and limits: In a later analysis, specific HLA alleles were associated with 15,000 to 20,000 TCR beta sequences at a 0.05 false discovery rate.

The ends lost 5 bases at V and 0 bases at J; junction bases unmatched: 10. This CDR3 contains 16 residues. From germline, CDR1 is LNHNV and CDR2 YYDKDF (reference sequence). Use of 60 Vbeta and 13 Jbeta primers characterized the PCR. Produced via immunoSEQ multiplex PCR; TCRdb's table is partial and in-frame only. The repertoire holds 200,000 or so clones, roughly 80% seen once, with roughly 6.7% in the top ten. This clone was seen only a few times. Its antigen is as yet unknown. The chain has TRBV15 and TRBJ2-7; 7 bases fit TRBD1. The TCR sequence derives from a man between 40 and 49 years old in good health and CMV-seropositive. What was sequenced was PBMCs. CDR3 residues: CATSGHRDRRSYEQYF. In DNA form, the CDR3 reads TGTGCCACCAGCGGACACCGGGACAGACGCTCCTACGAGCAGTACTTC.